The 14 T cell receptor beta chains reported below all come from one sample, sequenced in a study of shared clonotypes between healthy human individuals (TCRdb year 2020). Libraries were built with the immunoSEQ multiplex PCR assay. As stored in TCRdb, this immuneACCESS dataset retains in-frame rearrangements with V and J assigned. A fraction of the clones does not appear; measured against another copy, unresolved V genes explain less than half of the discrepancy, and the remainder lacks a known reason. This sample lists some 550,000 clones; 97% were detected once. The ten largest clones represent 0.057% of the sample. Sequencing used naive CD4+ T cells sorted from blood. The cell subset or site label for this specimen denotes: CD45RA+ positively selected. The receptors derive from a woman in her thirties in good health.

The CDR3 here is CASSLVQGRYGKLFF. The CDR3 DNA reads as TGTGCCAGCAGCTTAGTACAGGGAAGATATGGAAAACTGTTTTTT. The chain combines TRBV7-9 with TRBJ1-4; D possibly corresponds to TRBD1 (6 bases). Germline V lookup: CDR1 SEHNR, CDR2 FQNEAQ (reference sequence). The ends were cut back, 1 base at V and 10 bases at J, with 16 bases in the middle. The CDR3 length is 15 residues. The full variable domain, with the rest looked up from reference TRBV7-9 and TRBJ1-4, is DTGVSQNPRHKITKRGQNVTFRCDPISEHNRLYWYRQTLGQGPEFLTYFQNEAQLEKSRLLSDRFSAERPKGSFSTLEIQRTEQGDSAMYLCASSLVQGRYGKLFFGSGTQLSVL.

V and J are TRBV21-1 and TRBJ2-5. TRBV21-1 is an annotated pseudogene. The CDR3 has 17 amino acids. CDR3: CASSAGPGEPTQETQYF. CDR3 nucleotide sequence: TGTGCCAGCAGCGCCGGACCAGGAGAACCGACACAAGAGACCCAGTACTTC.

This sequence joins TRBV2 and TRBJ2-3, with D uncertain. With 3 bases removed from V and 1 base from J, the gap between germline ends came to 11 bases. From germline, CDR1 is SNHLY and CDR2 FYNNEI. This CDR3 has 15 amino acids. The CDR3 DNA reads TGTGCCAGCAGTGATCGGTCCGGCCGCACAGATACGCAGTATTTT. It encodes CASSDRSGRTDTQYF. The variable domain in full, completed from reference TRBV2 and TRBJ2-3, reads EPEVTQTPSHQVTQMGQEVILRCVPISNHLYFYWYRQILGQKVEFLVSFYNNEISEKSEIFDDQFSVERPDGSNFTLKIRSTKLEDSAMYFCASSDRSGRTDTQYFGPGTRLTVL.

V is TRBV11-2 and J is TRBJ1-1; D ambiguous. Germline CDR1 is SGHAT and CDR2 is FQNNGV. V was pared by 5 bases and J by 2 bases, with 15 bases between. The CDR3 extends over 15 amino acids. CDR3 protein: CASSRSFRSNTEAFF. CDR3 bases: TGTGCCAGCAGCCGATCGTTCCGGAGTAACACTGAAGCTTTCTTT.

The chain joins TRBV11-1 to TRBJ2-1; D is unclear. Trimming stripped 4 bases from V and 2 bases from J, with 6 bases between. The CDR3 has 13 residues. The germline CDR1 and CDR2 sequences are SGHAT and FQDESV (reference sequence). CDR3 amino acids: CASSSAAYNEQFF. The CDR3 DNA is TGTGCCAGCAGCTCTGCAGCCTACAATGAGCAGTTCTTC. Supplemented by reference TRBV11-1 and TRBJ2-1, the full variable domain reads EAEVAQSPRYKITEKSQAVAFWCDPISGHATLYWYRQILGQGPELLVQFQDESVVDDSQLPKDRFSAERLKGVDSTLKIQPAELGDSAMYLCASSSAAYNEQFFGPGTRLTVL.

J is TRBJ1-5 and V is TRBV7-2; D ambiguous. The germline V gene has CDR1 SGHTA and CDR2 FQGNSA. The CDR3 extends over 15 amino acids. The V end was cut by 5 bases, the J end by 3 bases, with 14 bases between. CDR3 amino acids: CASSPGITPNQPQHF. CDR3 coding DNA: TGTGCCAGCAGCCCCGGGATCACTCCCAATCAGCCCCAGCATTTT. Full variable domain (rest looked up from reference TRBV7-2 and TRBJ1-5): GAGVSQSPSNKVTEKGKDVELRCDPISGHTALYWYRQSLGQGLEFLIYFQGNSAPDKSGLPSDRFSAERTGGSVSTLTIQRTQQEDSAVYLCASSPGITPNQPQHFGDGTRLSIL.

In its sample, this clone was seen once. The chain combines TRBV4-1 with TRBJ2-7; 11 bases match TRBD2. CDR1 and CDR2 (germline): MGHRA, YSYEKL. The CDR3 is 15 residues long. Trimming cost V 3 bases and J 3 bases; bases outside gene matches: 4. The CDR3 sequence is CASSQMTSGVYEQYF. The CDR3 coding sequence is TGCGCCAGCAGCCAGATGACTAGCGGGGTCTACGAGCAGTACTTC.

The rearrangement uses TRBV27 and TRBJ2-1, with TRBD2 matching over 7 bases. V shed 5 bases and J 5 bases; nucleotides not matched to a gene: 21. The CDR3 covers 19 residues. CDR1 and CDR2 (germline): MNHEY, SMNVEV (reference sequence). The chain's CDR3 is CASSETGTGSGIVHNEQFF. DNA of the CDR3: TGTGCCAGCAGTGAAACCGGGACGGGAAGCGGGATCGTCCACAATGAGCAGTTCTTC.

This sequence joins TRBV19 and TRBJ2-1; D is unresolved. This CDR3 comprises 17 residues. Germline values: CDR1 LNHDA, CDR2 SQIVND (reference sequence). Deletions cut 5 bases from V and 3 bases from J, with 20 bases between. CDR3 loop: CASSSPLGSNVYNEQFF. The CDR3, as DNA: TGTGCCAGTAGTTCTCCGTTGGGTTCAAACGTCTACAATGAGCAGTTCTTC.

This chain connects TRBV5-1 to TRBJ1-2; 9 nucleotides agree with TRBD1. The CDR3 contains 15 residues. V lost 0 bases and J lost 4; bases outside the gene matches: 4. Looked up from germline, CDR1 is SGHRS and CDR2 is YFSETQ. CDR3 DNA sequence: TGCGCCAGCAGCTTGGCAGGACAGGGGAGCTATGGCTACACCTTC. It is translated as CASSLAGQGSYGYTF.

The chain couples TRBV6-1 to TRBJ2-5; D call uncertain. The germline V and J ends were trimmed by 5 bases and 5 bases, with 12 bases remaining between them. CDR1 is MNHNS, CDR2 SASEGT, per germline. This CDR3 is built from 13 residues. CDR3 in DNA: TGTGCCAGCAGTAGGGTGAGGATTGAGACCCAGTACTTC. It translates to CASSRVRIETQYF.

The V and J genes are TRBV7-9 and TRBJ2-5; D not resolved. V lost 2 bases and J lost 4, with 11 bases in between. The CDR3 covers 14 residues. CDR1 and CDR2 from the germline V gene are SEHNR and FQNEAQ (reference sequence). The CDR3 here is CASSLRASLETQYF. The DNA of the CDR3 is TGTGCCAGCAGCTTAAGGGCAAGCTTAGAGACCCAGTACTTC. Complete variable domain (other parts from reference TRBV7-9 and TRBJ2-5): DTGVSQNPRHKITKRGQNVTFRCDPISEHNRLYWYRQTLGQGPEFLTYFQNEAQLEKSRLLSDRFSAERPKGSFSTLEIQRTEQGDSAMYLCASSLRASLETQYFGPGTRLLVL.

The J gene is TRBJ1-3, the V gene TRBV5-1; perhaps TRBD1 as D (6 bases). The V and J ends lost 7 bases and 2 bases respectively, with 16 bases between them. This CDR3 spans 15 amino acids. Germline V gives CDR1 SGHRS, CDR2 YFSETQ. CDR3 residues: CASQLGHRAGNTIYF. Here the CDR3 DNA reads TGCGCCAGCCAATTGGGACACCGGGCTGGAAACACCATATATTTT.

The chain is built from TRBV28 and TRBJ1-5; 8 bases agree with TRBD1. The J segment lost 0 bases and the V segment lost 2 bases, leaving 6 bases of the junction unmatched. Per the germline V gene, CDR1 is MDHEN and CDR2 is SYDVKM. The CDR3 runs to 17 residues. CDR3 DNA: TGTGCCAGCAGTTTAAGGGACAGGTCGTATAGCAATCAGCCCCAGCATTTT. The encoded protein is CASSLRDRSYSNQPQHF.